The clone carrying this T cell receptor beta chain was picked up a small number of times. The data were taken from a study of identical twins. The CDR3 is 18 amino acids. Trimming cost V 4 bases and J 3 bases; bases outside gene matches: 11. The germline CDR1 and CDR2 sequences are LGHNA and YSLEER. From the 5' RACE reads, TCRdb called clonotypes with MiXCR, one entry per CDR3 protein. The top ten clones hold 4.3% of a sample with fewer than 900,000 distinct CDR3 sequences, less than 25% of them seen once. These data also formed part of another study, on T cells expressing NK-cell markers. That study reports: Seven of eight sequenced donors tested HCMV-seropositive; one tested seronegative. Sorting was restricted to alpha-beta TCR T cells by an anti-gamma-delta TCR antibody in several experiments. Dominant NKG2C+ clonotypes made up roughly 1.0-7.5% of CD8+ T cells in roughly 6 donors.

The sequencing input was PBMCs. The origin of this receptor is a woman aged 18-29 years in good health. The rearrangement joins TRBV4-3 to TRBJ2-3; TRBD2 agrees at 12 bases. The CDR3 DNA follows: TGCGCCAGCAGCCGCGGACTAGCGGGACAGAAAGCGACAGATACGCAGTATTTT. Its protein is CASSRGLAGQKATDTQYF.